Shown below are 16 T cell receptor beta chains from a single sample sequenced in a study of blood T cell repertoires in COVID-19. This table comes from immunoSEQ multiplex PCR, and its TCRdb copy is limited to in-frame clones, with some not included. Of 29,000 or so clones in the sample, approximately 80% were seen once. The specimen sequenced was peripheral blood. These TCRs come from an older woman with acute or convalescent COVID-19.

The chain carries TRBV5-6 and TRBJ2-3; 8 nucleotides line up with TRBD2. Unmatched junction bases numbered 8, after V lost 1 base and J lost 7 bases. This CDR3 comprises 15 residues. Germline CDR1 reads SGHDT; CDR2 reads YYEEEE. The CDR3: CASSLTGRVINTQYF. CDR3 DNA sequence: TGTGCCAGCAGCTTGACCGGGAGGGTGATAAATACGCAGTATTTT.

CDR3 bases: TGCGCCAGCAGCACGGGACTAGCGGGAGGGCCGAAGGAATACAATGAGCAGTTCTTC. It yields the protein CASSTGLAGGPKEYNEQFF. The V call is TRBV5-1, the J call TRBJ2-1; 16 bases align to TRBD2. The CDR3 sequence is 19 residues long. Germline CDR1 and CDR2: SGHRS and YFSETQ. The V segment lost 4 bases and the J segment 4 bases; nucleotides outside the gene matches: 11.

The rearrangement links TRBV6-4 to TRBJ1-6; 11 positions match TRBD1. Germline V CDR1 and CDR2: MRHNA, SNTAGT. The CDR3 has 15 residues. V shed 1 base and J 10 bases; nucleotides not matched to a gene: 3. The DNA for the CDR3 is TGTGCCAGCAGTGACTTAGGACAGGGGGCATCACCCCTCCACTTT. Translated: CASSDLGQGASPLHF.

The DNA of the CDR3 is TGTGCCAGCAGCGCGGGACAGGGAAGTGGCTACACCTTC. Translating it yields CASSAGQGSGYTF. V and J are TRBV9 and TRBJ1-2, with 9 bases matching TRBD1. V lost 3 bases, J lost 7 bases, and 4 bases stayed unmatched. The CDR3 is 13 residues long. Germline V gene lookup returns CDR1 SGDLS and CDR2 YYNGEE.

The V and J genes are TRBV3-1 (or the pseudogene TRBV3-2) and TRBJ1-1; maybe TRBD1 (6 bases). Between the trimmed V and J ends, which lost 6 bases and 4 bases, there was a span of 15 bases. This CDR3 is 14 amino acids long. Germline values: CDR1 LGHDT, CDR2 YNNKEL (reference sequence). The CDR3 nucleotides read TGTGCCAGCAGAGCCGGGACAATCGGCACTGAAGCTTTCTTT. Its protein is CASRAGTIGTEAFF.

Only a few counts were recorded for this clone. V is TRBV5-6 and J is TRBJ2-1, with 11 bases aligning to TRBD2. V shed 0 bases and J 6 bases; nucleotides not matched to a gene: 2. This CDR3 spans 15 amino acids. CDR1 and CDR2 (germline): SGHDT, YYEEEE. CDR3 protein: CASSLGLAGGNEQFF. CDR3 DNA: TGTGCCAGCAGCTTGGGGCTAGCGGGAGGCAATGAGCAGTTCTTC.

The table lists this clone with a few counts. The genes are TRBV7-9 and TRBJ1-1; no clear D gene. This CDR3 contains 13 residues. Germline V gene data show CDR1 as SEHNR and CDR2 as FQNEAQ (reference sequence). The V end lost 1 base, the J end lost 5 bases, and 8 bases lay between the germline ends. The CDR3 spells CASSLVPETEAFF. Here the CDR3 DNA reads TGTGCCAGCAGCTTAGTACCCGAGACTGAAGCTTTCTTT.

In its sample, this clone was seen a few times. The gene calls are TRBV2 and TRBJ2-7, with TRBD2 as a possible D gene (6 bases). The CDR3 runs 15 residues. Trimming took 8 bases from V and 9 from J, leaving 26 bases between them. Germline V lookup: CDR1 SNHLY, CDR2 FYNNEI. CDR3 nucleotide sequence: TGTGCCAGCCGGGACTCCCGGGGAGTAATGTCGGGGCAGTACTTC. Residues: CASRDSRGVMSGQYF.

J is TRBJ1-1 and V is TRBV5-6, with a tentative D call TRBD1 (6 bases). The CDR3 has 13 residues. Trimming pared 1 base from V and 4 bases from J, leaving 8 bases between. The germline V gene encodes CDR1 SGHDT and CDR2 YYEEEE. The CDR3 DNA reads TGTGCCAGCAGCTTGAAAGGGGGCACTGAAGCTTTCTTT. This encodes CASSLKGGTEAFF.

This clone was counted a single time. The chain uses TRBV5-6 and TRBJ1-4; D ambiguous. Germline V gene data show CDR1 as SGHDT and CDR2 as YYEEEE. V was trimmed by 0 bases and J by 7 bases, leaving 10 bases between them. The CDR3 spans 14 residues. CDR3 residues: CASSLGGDSEKLFF. The CDR3 bases are TGTGCCAGCAGCTTGGGGGGAGATAGTGAAAAACTGTTTTTT.

The chain uses TRBV29-1 and TRBJ2-3; TRBD2 matches at 11 bases. The CDR3 length is 15 residues. From germline, CDR1 is SQVTM and CDR2 ANQGSEA. V lost 4 bases and J lost 2; bases outside the gene matches: 5. DNA of the CDR3: TGCAGCGTTGTTATAGCGGGAGGGCCCACAGATACGCAGTATTTT. The encoded protein is CSVVIAGGPTDTQYF.

In this sample, this clone turned up once. CDR3 in DNA: TGTGCCAGTAGTAGACCGGGTAGGTCCTACAATGAGCAGTTCTTC. Translation gives CASSRPGRSYNEQFF. The chain joins TRBV19 to TRBJ2-1, with D unclear. CDR3 size: 15 residues. Germline assignment: CDR1 LNHDA and CDR2 SQIVND (reference sequence). V lost 4 bases to trimming and J lost 1 base, with 11 bases between them.

The V and J genes are TRBV20-1 and TRBJ1-6, with D possibly being TRBD1 (6 bases). V lost 3 bases, J lost 8 bases, and 14 bases lay in between. Germline V gene lookup returns CDR1 DFQATT and CDR2 SNEGSKA (reference sequence). This CDR3 region has 14 residues. The CDR3 DNA reads TGCAGTGCTAGTCGGGGGGCGGAATATTCACCCCTCCACTTT. Amino acids: CSASRGAEYSPLHF.

V usage is TRBV5-1 and J usage is TRBJ2-5, with TRBD2 as a possible D gene (5 bases). This CDR3 has 15 residues. Germline CDR1 and CDR2: SGHRS and YFSETQ. Trimming removed 1 base at V and 1 base at J, with 11 bases between. CDR3 bases: TGCGCCAGCAGCTTGACTGGACTCTCCCAAGAGACCCAGTACTTC. Its protein product is CASSLTGLSQETQYF.

J is TRBJ2-7 and V is TRBV7-2; 10 bases fit TRBD2. J gave up 2 bases and V 1 base, and 5 bases lay outside the gene matches. Germline values: CDR1 SGHTA, CDR2 FQGNSA. This CDR3 is 16 amino acids long. The CDR3 loop reads CASSLEASGSPYEQYF. The CDR3 DNA reads TGTGCCAGCAGCTTAGAGGCTAGCGGGAGCCCCTACGAGCAGTACTTC.

The genes are TRBV28 and TRBJ1-5; perhaps TRBD1 as D (5 bases). The germline V and J ends were trimmed by 1 base and 3 bases, with 13 bases remaining between them. Germline V gene data show CDR1 as MDHEN and CDR2 as SYDVKM. This CDR3 is built from 16 residues. In DNA, the CDR3 is TGTGCCAGCAGTTTATTCGCAGGGCTCCTCAATCAGCCCCAGCATTTT. It is translated as CASSLFAGLLNQPQHF. Variable domain in full (rest from reference TRBV28 and TRBJ1-5): DVKVTQSSRYLVKRTGEKVFLECVQDMDHENMFWYRQDPGLGLRLIYFSYDVKMKEKGDIPEGYSVSREKKERFSLILESASTNQTSMYLCASSLFAGLLNQPQHFGDGTRLSIL.